This is a list of T cell receptor beta chains from one sample in a study of T cells after yellow fever vaccination. A single record per CDR3 protein comes from TCRdb applying MiXCR to the 5' RACE reads. The sample includes approximately 600,000 distinct CDR3 sequences, roughly 12% seen only once; the top ten take about 15%. The sample here was PBMCs, taken on the day of the yellow fever booster vaccination. The origin of the receptors is a man younger than 40 who received the YFV17D yellow fever vaccine. Each CDR3 is given with its conserved first and last residue. Each record gives: D gene, clone size, V gene, J gene, CDR3 DNA, CDR3 protein. A D gene is named only where the DNA matches it firmly. Size is omitted from some rows. Given values are once, few, many or a class for expanded clones.

d_gene: .
abundance: .
v_gene: TRBV4-3
j_gene: TRBJ1-3
CDR3nt: TGCGCCAGCAGCCAAGCCTCGGGGTTCGCTGGAAACACCATATATTTT
CDR3aa: CASSQASGFAGNTIYF

d_gene: TRBD2
abundance: many
v_gene: TRBV18
j_gene: TRBJ2-1
CDR3nt: TGTGCCAGCTCACCCGGGACTAGCGGGAGGAATGAGCAGTTCTTC
CDR3aa: CASSPGTSGRNEQFF

d_gene: .
abundance: few
v_gene: TRBV4-3
j_gene: TRBJ2-5
CDR3nt: TGCGCCAGCAGCCAAGAGAACAGGAGGGAGACCCAGTACTTC
CDR3aa: CASSQENRRETQYF

d_gene: .
abundance: .
v_gene: TRBV12-3/TRBV12-4
j_gene: TRBJ1-3
CDR3nt: TGTGCCAGCAGTTTAATACTCTCTGGAAACACCATATATTTT
CDR3aa: CASSLILSGNTIYF

d_gene: TRBD2
abundance: .
v_gene: TRBV5-1
j_gene: TRBJ2-3
CDR3nt: TGCGCCAGCAGCCCCCCCTACCGGCTAGCGGGAGGGGACACAGATACGCAGTATTTT
CDR3aa: CASSPPYRLAGGDTDTQYF

d_gene: TRBD1
abundance: many
v_gene: TRBV7-9
j_gene: TRBJ2-1
CDR3nt: TGTGCCAGCAGCTTACGGGACAGGGTTAACAATGAGCAGTTCTTC
CDR3aa: CASSLRDRVNNEQFF

d_gene: .
abundance: few
v_gene: TRBV20-1
j_gene: TRBJ2-1
CDR3nt: TGCAGTGCGAGAGGAGGGGACGGGAGTTACAATGAGCAGTTCTTC
CDR3aa: CSARGGDGSYNEQFF

d_gene: TRBD2
abundance: few
v_gene: TRBV11-3
j_gene: TRBJ2-2
CDR3nt: TGTGCCAGCAGCTTAGGGACTAGTATCACCGGGGAGCTGTTTTTT
CDR3aa: CASSLGTSITGELFF

d_gene: .
abundance: few
v_gene: TRBV14
j_gene: TRBJ2-7
CDR3nt: TGTGCCAGCAGCCAACTCCCTAAAAACTTGCGGCAGTCTCCTACCTACGAGCAGTACTTC
CDR3aa: CASSQLPKNLRQSPTYEQYF

d_gene: .
abundance: .
v_gene: TRBV4-3
j_gene: TRBJ1-1
CDR3nt: TGCGCCAGCAGCCAAGGATTCGGGGTGAACACTGAAGCTTTCTTT
CDR3aa: CASSQGFGVNTEAFF

d_gene: .
abundance: many
v_gene: TRBV7-9
j_gene: TRBJ1-1
CDR3nt: TGTGCCAGCAAAAGGACAGAGAACACTGAAGCTTTCTTT
CDR3aa: CASKRTENTEAFF

d_gene: .
abundance: .
v_gene: TRBV27
j_gene: TRBJ2-7
CDR3nt: TGTGCCAGCAGTTCGACCCGGCTAGCGCTCTCCCCCGAGCAGTACTTC
CDR3aa: CASSSTRLALSPEQYF